One sample yielded the 8 T cell receptor beta chains listed below, sequenced in a study of post-analysis software for immune sequencing data. Study-level points and caveats: Patients had higher frequencies than controls of about five TRBV segments, including TRBV5-6, TRBV5-1 and TRBV20-1.

TCR beta cDNA libraries had unique molecular identifiers. TCRdb called the PCR reads again in MiXCR, with one record for every CDR3 protein. This sample carries roughly 430,000 distinct CDR3 sequences, 39% of them seen once, and the ten largest clones take 6.5% to 8%. These TCRs' antigens remain unknown. Sequencing input: blood. These receptors all stem from a girl aged 2-9 years with multiple sclerosis.

The chain uses TRBV6-1 and TRBJ2-2, with a weak D call TRBD1 (6 bases). The V end was cut by 7 bases, the J end by 3 bases, with 30 bases between. The CDR3 covers 20 residues. CDR1 and CDR2 (germline): MNHNS, SASEGT. Here the CDR3 reads CASTLESAGVGWMDTGELFF. CDR3 DNA: TGTGCCAGCACCCTAGAGTCGGCAGGGGTTGGATGGATGGACACCGGGGAGCTGTTTTTT.

The chain has TRBV28 and TRBJ2-7; maybe TRBD1 (6 bases). The CDR3 runs 12 residues. In germline, CDR1 is MDHEN, CDR2 SYDVKM. V lost 5 bases to trimming and J lost 7 bases, with 12 bases between them. CDR3 sequence (DNA): TGTGCCAGCAGTCTAACAGGGCGGGAGCAGTACTTC. Translating it yields CASSLTGREQYF.

This clonotype was recorded a few times. The chain combines TRBV3-1 with TRBJ2-1; D unresolved. The CDR3 length is 13 residues. The germline CDR1 and CDR2 sequences are LGHDT and YNNKEL (reference sequence). V was pared by 1 base and J by 13 bases, with 14 bases between. In DNA, the CDR3 is TGTGCCAGCAGCCAAGGTCTGCAAGAGACCCAGTTCTTC. Its protein is CASSQGLQETQFF.

This clonotype turned up a few times. This sequence joins TRBV4-2 and TRBJ1-2; D is ambiguous. Trimming stripped 0 bases from V and 7 bases from J, with 9 bases between. This CDR3 has 13 amino acids. The germline CDR1 and CDR2 sequences are LGHNA and YNFKEQ. CDR3 residues: CASSQDKTVGYTF. Written as DNA, the CDR3 is TGTGCCAGCAGCCAAGATAAGACGGTTGGCTACACCTTC.

The chain is built from TRBV7-2 and TRBJ2-1; D perhaps matches TRBD2 (5 bases). Germline V gene data show CDR1 as SGHTA and CDR2 as FQGNSA. CDR3 size: 17 residues. The V gene lost 0 bases and the J gene lost 1 base, with 13 bases spanning the gap. The CDR3 sequence: CASSLAVSRGSYNEQFF. The DNA for the CDR3 is TGTGCCAGCAGCTTAGCGGTTTCCCGGGGATCCTACAATGAGCAGTTCTTC.

This CDR3 reads CASSYSIGQSSYEQYF. CDR3 bases: TGTGCCAGCAGTTACTCGATCGGACAGTCCTCCTACGAGCAGTACTTC. V usage is TRBV6-2 or TRBV6-3 and J usage is TRBJ2-7; weak D call: TRBD1 (6 bases). Germline V CDR1 and CDR2: MNHEY, SVGEGT. The V end was cut by 0 bases, the J end by 0 bases, with 12 bases between. The CDR3 is made up of 16 amino acids.

The table lists this clonotype with a count of one. One junction end disagrees with the germline gene, perhaps due to a read error. The V gene is TRBV7-6, the J gene TRBJ2-3, with D perhaps being TRBD1 or TRBD2 (5 bases each). This CDR3 is built from 16 residues. Per germline, CDR1 SGHVS and CDR2 FNYEAQ. DNA for the CDR3: TGTGCCAGCAACTTAGGGGCTGAGGGCAGCACAGATACGCAGTATTTT. This codes for CASNLGAEGSTDTQYF. The whole variable domain, filled in from reference TRBV7-6 and TRBJ2-3, reads GAGVSQSPRYKVTKRGQDVALRCDPISGHVSLYWYRQALGQGPEFLTYFNYEAQQDKSGLPNDRFSAERPEGSISTLTIQRTEQRDSAMYRCASNLGAEGSTDTQYFGPGTRLTVL.

V usage is TRBV7-3 and J usage is TRBJ2-1; 9 nucleotides line up with TRBD2. This CDR3 is built from 12 residues. Germline loops: CDR1 SGHTA, CDR2 FQGTGA. Trimming at V came to 5 bases and at J to 9 bases, leaving 2 bases not matched to a gene. The CDR3 protein is CASSGSGGEQFF. The CDR3 DNA is TGTGCCAGCAGCGGTAGCGGGGGTGAGCAGTTCTTC.